A single sample gave rise to the 28 T cell receptor beta chains below, sequenced in a study of blood T cells in healthy people across ages. It was with a sample-barcoded 5' primer and a J-beta primer mix that a second PCR of roughly 6 to 11 cycles was run. TCRdb re-analysed the 5' RACE reads in MiXCR, keeping a single row per CDR3 protein. The top ten clones hold approximately 3.7% of a sample with 800,000 or so distinct CDR3 sequences, around a quarter of them seen once. These sequences were also reported in another study, on T cells of mothers and their children.

The sample taken for sequencing was blood. These receptors came from a boy between 10 and 17 years old in good health.

The chain combines TRBV6-1 with TRBJ2-4, with 7 bases identical to TRBD1. The length of the CDR3 is 17 residues. Germline V gives CDR1 MNHNS, CDR2 SASEGT. V gave up 6 bases and J gave up 0 bases; unmatched junction bases: 11. CDR3 bases: TGTGCCAGCAGGTACGGACAGGAAAAACTAGCCAAAAACATTCAGTACTTC. Translation: CASRYGQEKLAKNIQYF.

The genes are TRBV7-9 and TRBJ2-7; 9 bases are a match to TRBD1. The junction had 8 bases not matched to a gene; V was cut back by 5 bases and J by 3 bases. CDR1 and CDR2 from the germline V gene are SEHNR and FQNEAQ (reference sequence). CDR3 size: 15 residues. The CDR3 protein is CASSGRTGVGYEQYF. The CDR3 coding sequence is TGTGCCAGCAGCGGACGGACAGGGGTTGGCTACGAGCAGTACTTC.

The chain is built from TRBV7-9 and TRBJ2-5; D is uncertain. Germline assignment: CDR1 SEHNR and CDR2 FQNEAQ (reference sequence). Trimming stripped 5 bases from V and 5 bases from J, with 12 bases between. The CDR3 covers 13 residues. The CDR3 loop is CASSAYPVETQYF. In nucleotides, the CDR3 is TGTGCCAGCAGCGCGTACCCTGTGGAGACCCAGTACTTC.

The V call is TRBV2, the J call TRBJ2-3; TRBD2 aligns across 12 bases. The CDR3 is 15 residues long. With 8 bases clipped from V and 5 bases from J, the junction kept 8 bases outside the gene matches. The germline V gene has CDR1 SNHLY and CDR2 FYNNEI. CDR3 loop: CASRRTSGKGDTQYF. The CDR3 DNA reads TGTGCCAGCCGGAGGACTAGCGGGAAAGGAGATACGCAGTATTTT. Full variable domain (missing parts from reference TRBV2 and TRBJ2-3): EPEVTQTPSHQVTQMGQEVILRCVPISNHLYFYWYRQILGQKVEFLVSFYNNEISEKSEIFDDQFSVERPDGSNFTLKIRSTKLEDSAMYFCASRRTSGKGDTQYFGPGTRLTVL.

V and J are TRBV12-3 or TRBV12-4 and TRBJ2-3; D gene ambiguous. The V end lost 6 bases, the J end lost 4 bases, and 11 bases lay between the germline ends. The length of the CDR3 is 13 residues. The CDR3 sequence is CASSPRWADTQYF. Written as DNA, the CDR3 is TGTGCCAGCAGCCCCCGGTGGGCAGATACGCAGTATTTT.

The chain couples TRBV7-8 to TRBJ2-5; no definite D call. The CDR3 length is 14 residues. From germline, CDR1 is SGHVS and CDR2 FQNEAQ. V lost 0 bases, J lost 3 bases, and 8 bases lay in between. The CDR3 reads CASSLASRKETQYF. The CDR3 coding sequence is TGTGCCAGCAGCTTAGCGTCCAGAAAAGAGACCCAGTACTTC.

This clonotype has only one observation. The V gene is TRBV7-9, the J gene TRBJ1-1; no clear D. Germline CDR1 reads SEHNR; CDR2 reads FQNEAQ (reference sequence). Trimming took off 5 bases at V and 4 bases at J, with 26 bases between the two ends. The CDR3 extends over 18 amino acids. The CDR3 spells CASSPPLKVGRTTTEAFF. The CDR3 DNA follows: TGTGCCAGCAGCCCGCCGCTGAAGGTGGGTCGGACGACCACTGAAGCTTTCTTT.

CDR3 amino acids: CSARDVASLTDTQYF. The CDR3 DNA is TGCAGTGCTAGAGATGTAGCTAGCCTCACAGATACGCAGTATTTT. The chain recombines TRBV20-1 with TRBJ2-3, with D possibly being TRBD2 (5 bases). This CDR3 comprises 15 residues. V shed 0 bases and J shed 2 bases, with 12 bases lying between them. Looked up from germline, CDR1 is DFQATT and CDR2 is SNEGSKA (reference sequence).

The chain joins TRBV12-3 or TRBV12-4 to TRBJ1-1; no clear D gene. The CDR3 spans 13 residues. V was clipped by 6 bases and J by 5 bases, with 13 bases between them. The CDR3 DNA is TGTGCCAGCAGAGCGATGGCGGGTACTGAAGCTTTCTTT. Residues: CASRAMAGTEAFF.

In its sample, this clonotype was seen a few times. CDR3 in DNA: TGTGCCAGCAGCCCTCGGGGCGGACTAGGGCGTAGCGAGCAGTACTTC. This codes for CASSPRGGLGRSEQYF. The V call is TRBV11-2, the J call TRBJ2-7, with TRBD2 matching over 7 bases. The germline V gene encodes CDR1 SGHAT and CDR2 FQNNGV. The CDR3 is 16 amino acids. The ends lost 5 bases at V and 6 bases at J; junction bases unmatched: 16.

In the case of this clonotype: A junction end diverges from the germline sequence, so it may reflect a read error. The chain uses TRBV15 and TRBJ2-1; 14 bases map to TRBD2. CDR1 LNHNV and CDR2 YYDKDF come from the germline V gene (reference sequence). CDR3 size: 15 residues. The CDR3 DNA is TGTGCCACCAGTACGGGACTAGCGGGGGTGGGTGAGCAGTCCTTC. Amino acids: CATSTGLAGVGEQSF.

The chain joins TRBV14 to TRBJ2-1; 12 nucleotides agree with TRBD2. J was trimmed by 5 bases and V by 4 bases; bases with no gene match: 6. This CDR3 is built from 16 residues. Germline loops: CDR1 SGHDN, CDR2 FVKESK. The CDR3 sequence: CASSLLAGGLNNEQFF. Here the CDR3 DNA reads TGTGCCAGCAGCCTACTAGCGGGGGGTCTCAACAATGAGCAGTTCTTC. The full variable domain, completed using reference TRBV14 and TRBJ2-1, is EAGVTQFPSHSVIEKGQTVTLRCDPISGHDNLYWYRRVMGKEIKFLLHFVKESKQDESGMPNNRFLAERTGGTYSTLKVQPAELEDSGVYFCASSLLAGGLNNEQFFGPGTRLTVL.

This clonotype has more than one count but fewer than ten. The CDR3 sequence: CASSGTQTGINEKLFF. The CDR3 region has the DNA TGTGCCAGCAGCGGCACCCAGACAGGGATTAATGAAAAACTGTTTTTT. The chain uses TRBV21-1 and TRBJ1-4; the table's D call of TRBD1 was not tested on the DNA. TRBV21-1 has pseudogene status. The CDR3 is 16 amino acids.

This clonotype was found once. CDR3 nucleotides: TGCAGTGCTAGTCGCAGCCACTCTGGAAACACCATATATTTT. Protein sequence: CSASRSHSGNTIYF. J is TRBJ1-3 and V is TRBV20-1, with D uncertain. This CDR3 has 14 amino acids. The ends were cut back, 3 bases at V and 0 bases at J, with 9 bases in the middle. Germline lookup yields CDR1 DFQATT and CDR2 SNEGSKA (reference sequence).

In the case of this clonotype: One end of the junction varies from germline; a read error may be responsible. This chain links TRBV7-2 with TRBJ2-5; 10 nucleotides line up with TRBD2. Looked up from germline, CDR1 is SGHTA and CDR2 is FQGNSA. The CDR3 is made up of 14 amino acids. The CDR3 DNA reads as TGTGCCAGCAAAGGGACTAGCGCCAAAGAGACCCGGTACTTC. It translates to CASKGTSAKETRYF.

In its sample, this clonotype was seen many times. This chain joins TRBV20-1 and TRBJ2-5; TRBD2 agrees at 8 bases. The V gene end was trimmed by 3 bases and the J gene end by 2 bases; junction bases not matched to a gene: 2. CDR3 size: 13 residues. Germline V gene data show CDR1 as DFQATT and CDR2 as SNEGSKA (reference sequence). DNA of the CDR3: TGCAGTGCTAGTAGCGGGAAACAAGAGACCCAGTACTTC. This gives the protein CSASSGKQETQYF.

The CDR3 sequence: CSANPSDYSNQPQHF. CDR3 sequence (DNA): TGCAGTGCTAATCCGTCGGATTATAGCAATCAGCCCCAGCATTTT. This chain joins TRBV20-1 and TRBJ1-5; no definite D call. V was shortened by 4 bases and J by 0 bases, with 13 bases between the two germline ends. The germline V gene encodes CDR1 DFQATT and CDR2 SNEGSKA (reference sequence). This CDR3 is 15 amino acids long.

This clonotype has more than one count but fewer than ten. V usage is TRBV5-5 and J usage is TRBJ2-2; perhaps TRBD2 as D (5 bases). The germline V gene encodes CDR1 SGHKS and CDR2 YYEKEE (reference sequence). CDR3 length: 15 residues. The ends were cut back, 1 base at V and 3 bases at J, with 10 bases in the middle. The CDR3 sequence is CASSLRRVDTGELFF. CDR3 DNA sequence: TGTGCCAGCAGCTTGCGGCGGGTGGACACCGGGGAGCTGTTTTTT.

This chain uses TRBV4-3 with TRBJ2-5, with 8 positions matching TRBD2. Germline V lookup: CDR1 LGHNA, CDR2 YSLEER. The CDR3 is 15 amino acids. V gave up 4 bases and J gave up 3 bases; unmatched junction bases: 7. CDR3 region: CASSRNRGGEETQYF. In DNA, the CDR3 is TGCGCCAGCAGCCGGAATCGGGGGGGGGAAGAGACCCAGTACTTC.

This clonotype appeared a single time. The rearrangement links TRBV28 to TRBJ2-1, with 9 bases fitting TRBD2. Germline CDR1 reads MDHEN; CDR2 reads SYDVKM. Unmatched junction bases numbered 6, after V lost 1 base and J lost 5 bases. The length of the CDR3 is 16 residues. Here the CDR3 reads CASSLYIAGVDNEQFF. As DNA, the CDR3 is TGTGCCAGCAGTTTATATATAGCGGGGGTCGACAATGAGCAGTTCTTC.

This clonotype appeared a few times. The rearrangement joins TRBV14 to TRBJ2-7; maybe TRBD1 (5 bases). V gave up 1 base and J gave up 4 bases, with 8 bases separating them. The CDR3 consists of 13 residues. Germline V gene lookup returns CDR1 SGHDN and CDR2 FVKESK. CDR3 coding DNA: TGTGCCAGCAGCCAAGTCGACAGATACGAGCAGTACTTC. As protein: CASSQVDRYEQYF.

J is TRBJ2-6 and V is TRBV28, with 9 bases that match TRBD1. Germline CDR1 and CDR2: MDHEN and SYDVKM. The CDR3 loop spans 17 amino acids. V dropped 3 bases and J dropped 2; count of bases not matched to a gene: 5. The CDR3 sequence: CASSLRDRVPGANVLTF. Written as DNA, the CDR3 is TGTGCCAGCAGTTTGCGGGACAGGGTGCCTGGGGCCAACGTCCTGACTTTC.

The chain has TRBV20-1 and TRBJ2-2; 9 bases agree with TRBD2. CDR3 length: 16 amino acids. Looked up from germline, CDR1 is DFQATT and CDR2 is SNEGSKA (reference sequence). The junction had 3 bases not matched to a gene; V was cut back by 1 base and J by 0 bases. Here the CDR3 reads CSARASGDANTGELFF. The CDR3 bases are TGCAGTGCTAGAGCTAGCGGGGACGCGAACACCGGGGAGCTGTTTTTT.

The rearrangement links TRBV28 to TRBJ2-7; 8 nucleotides align to TRBD2. Germline V gives CDR1 MDHEN, CDR2 SYDVKM. The V and J ends lost 5 bases and 2 bases, in that order; junction bases with no gene match: 8. The CDR3 extends over 15 amino acids. CDR3 sequence reads: CASSGIGLAAYEQYF. For the CDR3, the DNA is TGTGCCAGCAGTGGGATCGGACTAGCAGCCTACGAGCAGTACTTC.

This clonotype was detected only a few times. At one end the junction does not follow the germline gene, possibly because of a read error. V gene TRBV9 combines with J gene TRBJ1-2; D not certain. The CDR3 length is 14 residues. CDR1 and CDR2 (germline): SGDLS, YYNGEE. CDR3 nucleotide sequence: TGTGCCAGCAGCCCTAGTGTCAGTTCCCGAGGCTGCACCTTC. It yields the protein CASSPSVSSRGCTF.

This clonotype was picked up many times. The CDR3 DNA follows: TGTGCCAGCAGCTCCCCCCGGGCTGAGGGGCAAAGCTCTGGGGCCAACGTCCTGACTTTC. This sequence encodes CASSSPRAEGQSSGANVLTF. The V and J genes are TRBV7-8 and TRBJ2-6; tentatively, D is TRBD1 or TRBD2 (5 bases each). The ends were cut back, 4 bases at V and 0 bases at J, with 22 bases in the middle. This CDR3 comprises 20 residues. Germline CDR1 reads SGHVS; CDR2 reads FQNEAQ.

This clonotype was seen a handful of times. The chain uses TRBV9 and TRBJ2-7; TRBD1 is a possible D gene (5 bases). There are 14 residues in the CDR3. The ends were cut back, 5 bases at V and 6 bases at J, with 18 bases in the middle. In germline, CDR1 is SGDLS, CDR2 YYNGEE. The CDR3 DNA reads as TGTGCCAGCAGTCCCAAACAGGAGCCTGGCGAGCAGTACTTC. This codes for CASSPKQEPGEQYF.

This clonotype was seen more than once but under ten times. This chain links TRBV18 with TRBJ1-2, with D possibly TRBD1 on 6 matching bases. Germline V gene lookup returns CDR1 KGHSH and CDR2 LQKENI. The CDR3 extends over 17 amino acids. The V and J ends lost 4 bases and 8 bases respectively, with 26 bases between them. CDR3 residues: CASSHPRDTGSHPGYTF. CDR3 DNA: TGTGCCAGCTCACACCCTCGGGACACCGGATCCCATCCCGGCTACACCTTC.